This paragraph reports one TCR beta chain. The source of the sample is a study of blood T cell repertoires in COVID-19. Across the study: From the United States, Italy and Spain came samples of acute and convalescent COVID-19. PBMCs, B-cell-depleted T cells, or T cells were the source of the cDNA or gDNA that made up the material.

Clones were read by immunoSEQ multiplex PCR, and TCRdb kept only the in-frame ones, dropping some. Of around 270,000 clones detected, approximately 87% appear once; the ten largest clones hold over 2%. The CDR3 contains 15 residues. With 5 bases removed from V and 4 bases from J, the gap between germline ends came to 18 bases. Germline CDR1 and CDR2: SGHRS and YFSETQ. The receptor was derived from a woman aged 45-60 years with acute or convalescent COVID-19. Sequencing was carried out using peripheral blood. The chain is built from TRBV5-1 and TRBJ2-5; perhaps TRBD1 as D (6 bases). The CDR3 here is CASRSSRGLLETQYF. DNA of the CDR3: TGCGCCAGCAGATCGTCCAGGGGTTTGTTAGAGACCCAGTACTTC.